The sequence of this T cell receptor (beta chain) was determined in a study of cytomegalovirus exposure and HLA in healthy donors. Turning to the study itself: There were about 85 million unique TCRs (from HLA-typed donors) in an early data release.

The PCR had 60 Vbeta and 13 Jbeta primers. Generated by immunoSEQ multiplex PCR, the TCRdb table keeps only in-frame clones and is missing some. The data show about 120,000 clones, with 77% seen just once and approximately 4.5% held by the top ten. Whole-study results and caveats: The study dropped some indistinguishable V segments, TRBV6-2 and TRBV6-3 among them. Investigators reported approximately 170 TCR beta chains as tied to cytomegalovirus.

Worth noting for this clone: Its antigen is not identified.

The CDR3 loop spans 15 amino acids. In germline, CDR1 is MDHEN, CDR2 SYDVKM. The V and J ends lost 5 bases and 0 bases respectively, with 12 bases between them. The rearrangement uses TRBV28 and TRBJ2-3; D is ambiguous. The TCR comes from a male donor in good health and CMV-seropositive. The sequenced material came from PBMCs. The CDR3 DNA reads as TGTGCCAGCAGTCCTCCTTCGCGTAGCACAGATACGCAGTATTTT. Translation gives CASSPPSRSTDTQYF.